This TCR beta chain comes out of a study of CD8 T cells in Susac syndrome. Sequencing of TCR beta was performed on blood CD8+ T cells and on blood CD4+ T cells. Treatment-naive patients with stable or active relapsing-remitting disease served as multiple sclerosis controls. TEMRA cells were FACS-enriched and CD8+ and CD4+ T cells negatively isolated. Between the trimmed V and J ends, which lost 1 base and 4 bases, there was a span of 16 bases. The germline V gene encodes CDR1 SNHLY and CDR2 FYNNEI. This CDR3 contains 16 residues. Reverse transcription of about 0.45 to 1 ug RNA was carried out with random hexamers. Amplification of TCR beta CDR3 used immunoSEQ multiplex PCR across 54 Vbeta and 13 Jbeta. TCRdb itself ran the immunoSEQ multiplex PCR reads through MiXCR, one entry per CDR3 protein. The sample consists of some 130,000 distinct CDR3 sequences, 80% to 85% of them appearing once.

This TCR derives from a human donor with multiple sclerosis. The rearrangement joins TRBV2 to TRBJ1-2; D unclear. The source material was CD8+ T cells from PBMCs. The CDR3 DNA follows: TGTGCCAGCAGTGAAGAAGGATCGCCTCGCCCCTATGGCTACACCTTC. This sequence encodes CASSEEGSPRPYGYTF.